One and the same sample provided the 25 T cell receptor beta chains below, sequenced in a study of cytomegalovirus exposure and HLA in healthy donors. Primers: 60 Vbeta forward and 13 Jbeta reverse. Assay used: immunoSEQ multiplex PCR; TCRdb lists only in-frame clones, some missing. This table has more than 80,000 clones, 65% to 80% appearing once. The sample was PBMCs. The receptors derive from a male donor in good health and CMV-seropositive.

This chain connects TRBV6-5 to TRBJ1-5, with D unclear. V lost 6 bases and J lost 5, with 14 bases in between. This CDR3 has 14 residues. Per germline, CDR1 MNHEY and CDR2 SVGAGI. Here the CDR3 DNA reads TGTGCCAGCAGGGGCCGCCTGGCCGATCAGCCCCAGCATTTT. It codes for CASRGRLADQPQHF.

The gene calls are TRBV6-4 and TRBJ2-2, with 7 bases that match TRBD2. Germline loops: CDR1 MRHNA, CDR2 SNTAGT. This CDR3 has 13 amino acids. V shed 3 bases, J shed 5 bases, and the junction held 0 bases outside the gene matches. CDR3 sequence (DNA): TGTGCCAGCAGTGAGCGGGAGACCGGGGAGCTGTTTTTT. As protein: CASSERETGELFF.

The rearrangement uses TRBV7-3 and TRBJ2-5; 10 nucleotides align to TRBD1. Germline trimming cut 5 bases from V and 4 bases from J; bases unmatched to any gene: 4. The CDR3 runs to 14 residues. CDR1 and CDR2 from the germline V gene are SGHTA and FQGTGA. The CDR3 protein is CASSGTGARETQYF. CDR3 DNA: TGTGCCAGCAGCGGGACAGGGGCGAGAGAGACCCAGTACTTC.

This clone was picked up a small number of times. The chain employs TRBV25-1 and TRBJ2-6; a possible D gene is TRBD1 (5 bases). V was trimmed by 2 bases and J by 10 bases, leaving 9 bases between them. The CDR3 consists of 13 residues. CDR1 and CDR2 (germline): MGHDK, SYGVNS. CDR3 region: CASSEQGVNVLTF. CDR3 sequence (DNA): TGTGCCAGCAGTGAACAGGGCGTGAACGTCCTGACTTTC.

The CDR3 nucleotides are TGTGCCATCAGTCGGGACAGTAACTACGAGCAGTACTTC. This encodes CAISRDSNYEQYF. The chain couples TRBV10-3 to TRBJ2-7, with 7 nucleotides matching TRBD1. CDR1 is ENHRY and CDR2 is SYGVKD in the germline V gene. The length of the CDR3 is 13 residues. J lost 3 bases, V lost 5 bases, and 4 bases had no gene match.

The chain is built from TRBV6-4 and TRBJ2-3; D uncertain. The CDR3 runs to 16 residues. Germline V gene data show CDR1 as MRHNA and CDR2 as SNTAGT. The V and J ends lost 0 bases and 5 bases respectively, with 15 bases between them. The CDR3 reads CASSDSPGQSEDTQYF. The CDR3 DNA reads TGTGCCAGCAGTGACTCGCCCGGTCAAAGCGAAGATACGCAGTATTTT.

This chain joins TRBV5-6 and TRBJ1-5; TRBD1 agrees at 10 bases. Unmatched junction bases numbered 6, after V lost 0 bases and J lost 6 bases. The CDR3 extends over 16 amino acids. The germline gives CDR1 SGHDT, CDR2 YYEEEE. The CDR3 here is CASSLGVTGGGQPQHF. The DNA for the CDR3 is TGTGCCAGCAGCTTGGGGGTGACAGGGGGCGGTCAGCCCCAGCATTTT.

J is TRBJ1-2 and V is TRBV19; TRBD1 is a possible D gene (6 bases). The V end was cut by 3 bases, the J end by 4 bases, with 21 bases between. This CDR3 spans 17 amino acids. CDR1 is LNHDA, CDR2 SQIVND, per germline (reference sequence). CDR3 nucleotide sequence: TGTGCCAGTAGTATGGACAGCCCCAACTTAAATTTCTATGGCTACACCTTC. Protein product: CASSMDSPNLNFYGYTF.

The chain is built from TRBV30 and TRBJ1-1, with TRBD1 matching over 9 bases. This CDR3 has 16 residues. Unmatched junction bases numbered 11, after V lost 5 bases and J lost 1 base. Germline V gives CDR1 GTSNPN, CDR2 SVGIG (reference sequence). CDR3 in DNA: TGTGCCTGGCGAGGACAGGGGTCCGTAAGGAACACTGAAGCTTTCTTT. This gives the protein CAWRGQGSVRNTEAFF.

The V and J genes are TRBV28 and TRBJ1-1; D is uncertain. Trimming stripped 9 bases from V and 10 bases from J, with 15 bases between. CDR1 and CDR2 (germline): MDHEN, SYDVKM. CDR3 length: 11 amino acids. The CDR3 sequence is CASLSGLRAFF. For the CDR3, the DNA is TGTGCCAGTCTCTCGGGATTGAGAGCTTTCTTT.

This chain links TRBV6-1 with TRBJ1-1; a weak D match, TRBD1 (6 bases). Germline lookup yields CDR1 MNHNS and CDR2 SASEGT. The CDR3 is made up of 13 amino acids. Between the trimmed V and J ends, which lost 10 bases and 5 bases, there was a span of 17 bases. For the CDR3, the DNA is TGTGCCACCCAGCGGGGGGCGGGGACTGAAGCTTTCTTT. The encoded protein is CATQRGAGTEAFF.

The chain employs TRBV5-6 and TRBJ2-2; 11 bases are a match to TRBD2. CDR1 and CDR2 (germline): SGHDT, YYEEEE. Trimming at V came to 5 bases and at J to 0 bases, leaving 6 bases not matched to a gene. This CDR3 region has 17 residues. The CDR3 loop reads CASRRGTSGANTGELFF. CDR3 nucleotide sequence: TGTGCCAGCAGAAGGGGGACTAGCGGCGCGAACACCGGGGAGCTGTTTTTT. The entire variable domain, with the rest obtained from reference TRBV5-6 and TRBJ2-2, is as follows: DAGVTQSPTHLIKTRGQQVTLRCSPKSGHDTVSWYQQALGQGPQFIFQYYEEEERQRGNFPDRFSGHQFPNYSSELNVNALLLGDSALYLCASRRGTSGANTGELFFGEGSRLTVL.

This clone has only a few counts. The chain couples TRBV5-1 to TRBJ2-1; D not certain. Per germline, CDR1 SGHRS and CDR2 YFSETQ. The V end was cut by 0 bases, the J end by 1 base, with 14 bases between. This CDR3 is built from 17 residues. The CDR3 protein is CASSLGIGPGSYNEQFF. CDR3 coding DNA: TGCGCCAGCAGCTTGGGGATAGGCCCCGGGTCCTACAATGAGCAGTTCTTC.

The chain uses TRBV27 and TRBJ2-5; the match to TRBD1 covers 7 bases. CDR1 and CDR2 from the germline V gene are MNHEY and SMNVEV (reference sequence). After removal of 6 bases from V and 3 bases from J, the junction contained 10 bases not matched to a gene. This CDR3 contains 15 residues. The CDR3 nucleotides read TGTGCCAGCAGCGCACCGGGACAGTGGGAAGAGACCCAGTACTTC. Translated, it gives CASSAPGQWEETQYF.

This clone appeared a single time. The chain carries TRBV9 and TRBJ2-7; D is undetermined. The CDR3 has 14 amino acids. Germline lookup yields CDR1 SGDLS and CDR2 YYNGEE. Trimming removed 0 bases at V and 3 bases at J, with 10 bases between. DNA for the CDR3: TGTGCCAGCAGCGTAGCAGGCGCCTACTACGAGCAGTACTTC. Its translation: CASSVAGAYYEQYF.

This clone was recorded once. The rearrangement uses TRBV28 and TRBJ1-5; TRBD1 matches 7 bases. Looked up from germline, CDR1 is MDHEN and CDR2 is SYDVKM. The ends lost 10 bases at V and 7 bases at J; junction bases unmatched: 19. CDR3 length equals 16 residues. The CDR3 protein is CATIPLGSGGNQPQHF. The CDR3 DNA is TGTGCCACCATACCTCTCGGGTCAGGGGGTAACCAGCCCCAGCATTTT.

This chain links TRBV5-1 with TRBJ2-1; 7 nucleotides line up with TRBD1. The CDR3 length is 16 residues. Germline CDR1 reads SGHRS; CDR2 reads YFSETQ. After removal of 0 bases from V and 2 bases from J, the junction contained 5 bases not matched to a gene. CDR3 sequence reads: CASSLASGTAYNEQFF. The CDR3 coding sequence is TGCGCCAGCAGCTTGGCGTCGGGGACAGCCTACAATGAGCAGTTCTTC. Full variable domain (rest looked up from reference TRBV5-1 and TRBJ2-1): KAGVTQTPRYLIKTRGQQVTLSCSPISGHRSVSWYQQTPGQGLQFLFEYFSETQRNKGNFPGRFSGRQFSNSRSEMNVSTLELGDSALYLCASSLASGTAYNEQFFGPGTRLTVL.

This rearrangement joins TRBV18 to TRBJ2-2; TRBD1 agrees at 8 bases. Germline-derived CDR1 and CDR2 are KGHSH and LQKENI. V lost 3 bases and J lost 1; bases outside the gene matches: 4. The CDR3 is 16 amino acids. DNA for the CDR3: TGTGCCAGCTCACCTAGACAGGGGCAGAACACCGGGGAGCTGTTTTTT. Its translation: CASSPRQGQNTGELFF.

Here the CDR3 DNA reads TGTGCCAGCAGCCGACAGAGGAACACTGAAGCTTTCTTT. Translated: CASSRQRNTEAFF. The chain employs TRBV7-6 and TRBJ1-1, with a weak D call TRBD1 (5 bases). The CDR3 is made up of 13 amino acids. V lost 5 bases, J lost 1 base, and 8 bases lay in between. Per the germline V gene, CDR1 is SGHVS and CDR2 is FNYEAQ.

This clone has just one count. The gene calls are TRBV27 and TRBJ1-1, with TRBD1 identical over 9 bases. From germline, CDR1 is MNHEY and CDR2 SMNVEV (reference sequence). After removal of 5 bases from V and 1 base from J, the junction contained 8 bases not matched to a gene. The CDR3 sequence is 16 residues long. The CDR3 nucleotides are TGTGCCAGCAGTCCGTTGGACAGGGGAGCGAACACTGAAGCTTTCTTT. Translation gives CASSPLDRGANTEAFF.

The gene calls are TRBV9 and TRBJ2-3; TRBD2 matches at 7 bases. CDR1 and CDR2 (germline): SGDLS, YYNGEE. Trimming cost V 3 bases and J 2 bases; bases outside gene matches: 9. This CDR3 is built from 16 residues. The CDR3 sequence is CASSAPSGMTTDTQYF. For the CDR3, the DNA is TGTGCCAGCAGCGCCCCTAGCGGAATGACCACAGATACGCAGTATTTT.

V usage is TRBV27 and J usage is TRBJ1-1; 10 bases agree with TRBD1. V lost 2 bases to trimming and J lost 10 bases; unmatched junction nucleotides: 1. CDR1 and CDR2 (germline): MNHEY, SMNVEV (reference sequence). The length of the CDR3 is 12 residues. The CDR3 protein is CASSLRQGAAFF. The CDR3 coding sequence is TGTGCCAGCAGTTTACGACAGGGGGCAGCTTTCTTT.

This clone was recorded only once. The chain combines TRBV7-9 with TRBJ1-1; D ambiguous. Trimming stripped 2 bases from V and 6 bases from J, with 7 bases between. The CDR3 has 12 amino acids. Germline V gene sequence: CDR1 SEHNR, CDR2 FQNEAQ (reference sequence). CDR3 bases: TGTGCCAGCAGCTTAACTCGGTCTGAAGCTTTCTTT. The encoded protein is CASSLTRSEAFF.

This chain joins TRBV19 and TRBJ2-1; 7 bases line up with TRBD1. Unmatched junction bases numbered 12, after V lost 8 bases and J lost 8 bases. CDR3 length: 14 amino acids. Germline-derived CDR1 and CDR2 are LNHDA and SQIVND (reference sequence). CDR3 sequence: CASASGTVVDEQFF. CDR3 in DNA: TGTGCCAGTGCCTCCGGGACAGTTGTAGATGAGCAGTTCTTC.

The CDR3: CASSLADLRDRGVEQYF. The DNA for the CDR3 is TGTGCCAGCAGCTTAGCCGACTTACGGGACAGGGGGGTCGAGCAGTACTTC. The chain couples TRBV7-2 to TRBJ2-7; the match to TRBD1 covers 11 bases. V was clipped by 0 bases and J by 6 bases; unmatched bases: 10. This CDR3 is built from 17 residues. Per the germline V gene, CDR1 is SGHTA and CDR2 is FQGNSA.